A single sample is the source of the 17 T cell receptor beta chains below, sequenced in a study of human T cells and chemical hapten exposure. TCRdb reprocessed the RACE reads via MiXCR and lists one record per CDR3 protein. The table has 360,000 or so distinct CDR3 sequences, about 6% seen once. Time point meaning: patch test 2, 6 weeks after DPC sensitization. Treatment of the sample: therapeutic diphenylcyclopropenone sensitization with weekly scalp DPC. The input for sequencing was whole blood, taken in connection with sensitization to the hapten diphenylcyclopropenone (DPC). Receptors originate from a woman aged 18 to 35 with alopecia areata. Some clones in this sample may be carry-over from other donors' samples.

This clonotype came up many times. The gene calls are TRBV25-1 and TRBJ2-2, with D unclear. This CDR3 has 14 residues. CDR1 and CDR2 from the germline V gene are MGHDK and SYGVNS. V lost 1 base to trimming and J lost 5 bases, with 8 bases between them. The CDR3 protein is CASSESKETGELFF. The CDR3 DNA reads TGTGCCAGCAGTGAATCAAAGGAAACCGGGGAGCTGTTTTTT.

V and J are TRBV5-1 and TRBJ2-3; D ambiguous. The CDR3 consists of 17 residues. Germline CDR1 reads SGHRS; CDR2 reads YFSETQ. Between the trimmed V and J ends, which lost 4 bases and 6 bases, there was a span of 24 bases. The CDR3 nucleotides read TGCGCCAGCAGCACCAGCCTCGACTCGCGAGGAGCGGATACGCAGTATTTT. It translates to CASSTSLDSRGADTQYF.

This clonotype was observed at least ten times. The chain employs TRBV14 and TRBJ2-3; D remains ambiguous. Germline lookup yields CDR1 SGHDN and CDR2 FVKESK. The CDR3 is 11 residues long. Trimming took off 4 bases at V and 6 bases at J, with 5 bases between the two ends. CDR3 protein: CASSLYDTQYF. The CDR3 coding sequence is TGTGCCAGCAGCCTCTACGATACGCAGTATTTT.

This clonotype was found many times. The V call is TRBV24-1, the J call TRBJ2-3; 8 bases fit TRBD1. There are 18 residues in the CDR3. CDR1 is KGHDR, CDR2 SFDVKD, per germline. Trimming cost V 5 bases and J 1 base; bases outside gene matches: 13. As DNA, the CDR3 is TGTGCCACCAGTGCTTACCCACAGGGGGTTAAAGGCACAGATACGCAGTATTTT. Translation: CATSAYPQGVKGTDTQYF.

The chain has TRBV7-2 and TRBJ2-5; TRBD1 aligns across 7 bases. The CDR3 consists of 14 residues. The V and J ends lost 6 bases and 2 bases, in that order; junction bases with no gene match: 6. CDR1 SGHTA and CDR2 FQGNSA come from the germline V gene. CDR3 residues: CASRRGGGQETQYF. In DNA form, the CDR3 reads TGTGCCAGCAGACGAGGGGGCGGGCAAGAGACCCAGTACTTC.

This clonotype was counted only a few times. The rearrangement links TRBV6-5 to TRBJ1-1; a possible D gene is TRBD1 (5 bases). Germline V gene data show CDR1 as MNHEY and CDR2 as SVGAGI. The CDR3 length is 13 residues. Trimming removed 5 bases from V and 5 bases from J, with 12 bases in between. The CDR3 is CASSGLWGTEAFF. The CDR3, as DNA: TGTGCCAGCAGTGGGCTCTGGGGGACTGAAGCTTTCTTT.

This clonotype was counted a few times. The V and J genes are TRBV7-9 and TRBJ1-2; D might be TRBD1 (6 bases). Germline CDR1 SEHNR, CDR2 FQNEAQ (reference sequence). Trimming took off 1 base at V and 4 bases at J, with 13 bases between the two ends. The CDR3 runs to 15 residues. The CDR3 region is CASSLVPGGLYGYTF. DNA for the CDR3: TGTGCCAGCAGCTTAGTACCTGGGGGGCTCTATGGCTACACCTTC.

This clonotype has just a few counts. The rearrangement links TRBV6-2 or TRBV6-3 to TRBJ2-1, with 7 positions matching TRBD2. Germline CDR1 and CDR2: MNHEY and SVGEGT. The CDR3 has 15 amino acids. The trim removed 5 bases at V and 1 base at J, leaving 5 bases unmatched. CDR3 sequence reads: CASSERDQSYNEQFF. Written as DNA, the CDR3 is TGTGCCAGCAGTGAGCGGGACCAGTCCTACAATGAGCAGTTCTTC.

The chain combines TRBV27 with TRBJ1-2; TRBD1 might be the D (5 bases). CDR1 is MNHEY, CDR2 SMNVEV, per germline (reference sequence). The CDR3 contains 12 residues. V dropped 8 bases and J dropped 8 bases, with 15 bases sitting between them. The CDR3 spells CASSENRRGYTF. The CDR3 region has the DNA TGTGCCAGCTCCGAGAACAGGAGAGGCTACACCTTC.

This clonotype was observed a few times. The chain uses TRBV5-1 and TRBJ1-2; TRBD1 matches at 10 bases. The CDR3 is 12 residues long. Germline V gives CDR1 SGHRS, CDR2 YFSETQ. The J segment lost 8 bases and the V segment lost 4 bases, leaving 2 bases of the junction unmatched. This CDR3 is CASSLTGGGYTF. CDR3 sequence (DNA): TGCGCCAGCAGCCTGACAGGGGGCGGCTACACCTTC.

The CDR3: CASSEGLTSPLHF. In nucleotides, the CDR3 is TGCGCCAGCAGTGAGGGGCTGACTTCACCCCTCCACTTT. The J gene is TRBJ1-6, the V gene TRBV10-2, with D unresolved. This CDR3 contains 13 residues. V gave up 2 bases and J gave up 9 bases, with 8 bases separating them. Per the germline V gene, CDR1 is WSHSY and CDR2 is SAAADI.

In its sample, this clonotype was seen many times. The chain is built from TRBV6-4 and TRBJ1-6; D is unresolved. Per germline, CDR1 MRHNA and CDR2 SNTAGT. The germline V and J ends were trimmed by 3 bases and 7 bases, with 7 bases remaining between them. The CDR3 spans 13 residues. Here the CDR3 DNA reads TGTGCCAGCAGTGAGTCCAGGAATTCACCCCTCCACTTT. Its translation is CASSESRNSPLHF.

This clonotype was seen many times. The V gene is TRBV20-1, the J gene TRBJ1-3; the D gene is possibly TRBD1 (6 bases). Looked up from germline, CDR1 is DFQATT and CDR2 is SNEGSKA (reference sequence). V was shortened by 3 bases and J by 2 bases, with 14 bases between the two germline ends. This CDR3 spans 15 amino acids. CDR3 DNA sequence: TGCAGTGCTAGGGCATTCAGACAGGCTGGAAACACCATATATTTT. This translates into CSARAFRQAGNTIYF.

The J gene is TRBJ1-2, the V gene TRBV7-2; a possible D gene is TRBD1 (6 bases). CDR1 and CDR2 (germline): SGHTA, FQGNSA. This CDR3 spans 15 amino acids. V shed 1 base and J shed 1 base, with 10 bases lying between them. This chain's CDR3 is CASSLGGTNNYGYTF. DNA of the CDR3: TGTGCCAGCAGCTTAGGGGGGACAAATAACTATGGCTACACCTTC.

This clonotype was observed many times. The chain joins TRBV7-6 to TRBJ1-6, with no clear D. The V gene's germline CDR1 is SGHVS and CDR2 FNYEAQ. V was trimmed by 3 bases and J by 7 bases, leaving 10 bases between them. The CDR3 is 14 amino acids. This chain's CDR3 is CASSLGSTNSPLHF. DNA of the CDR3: TGTGCCAGCAGCTTGGGCAGCACCAATTCACCCCTCCACTTT.

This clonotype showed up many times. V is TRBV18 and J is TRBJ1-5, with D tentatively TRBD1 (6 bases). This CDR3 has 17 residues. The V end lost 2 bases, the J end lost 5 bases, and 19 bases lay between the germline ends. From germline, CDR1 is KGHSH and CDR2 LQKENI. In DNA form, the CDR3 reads TGTGCCAGCTCACCAGGAAAGACGGGGGCTCGGCATCAGCCCCAGCATTTT. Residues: CASSPGKTGARHQPQHF. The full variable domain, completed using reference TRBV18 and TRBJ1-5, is NAGVMQNPRHLVRRRGQEARLRCSPMKGHSHVYWYRQLPEEGLKFMVYLQKENIIDESGMPKERFSAEFPKEGPSILRIQQVVRGDSAAYFCASSPGKTGARHQPQHFGDGTRLSIL.

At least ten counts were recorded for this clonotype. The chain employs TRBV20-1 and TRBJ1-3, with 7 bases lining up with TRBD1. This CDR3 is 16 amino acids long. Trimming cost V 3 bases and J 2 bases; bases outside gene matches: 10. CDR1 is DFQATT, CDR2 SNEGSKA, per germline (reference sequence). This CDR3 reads CSARTSFGTAGNTIYF. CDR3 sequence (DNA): TGCAGTGCTAGGACCAGCTTCGGGACAGCTGGAAACACCATATATTTT.